These 5 T cell receptor beta chains came from one sample sequenced in a study of shared clonotypes between healthy human individuals. Produced via immunoSEQ multiplex PCR; TCRdb's table is partial and in-frame only. The sample comprises 150,000 to 200,000 clones, approximately 92% of which are singletons, and 0.067% rests with the top ten. Sequences were obtained from naive CD4+ T cells sorted from blood. Subset noted: CD45RA+ positively selected. The source is a young woman in good health.

The V call is TRBV7-9, the J call TRBJ2-7, with D uncertain. The V gene's germline CDR1 is SEHNR and CDR2 FQNEAQ (reference sequence). With 1 base removed from V and 0 bases from J, the gap between germline ends came to 7 bases. The CDR3 is 14 residues long. The CDR3: CASSLDQVSYEQYF. DNA for the CDR3: TGTGCCAGCAGCTTAGATCAGGTCTCCTACGAGCAGTACTTC.

V and J are TRBV18 and TRBJ1-5; the match to TRBD1 covers 9 bases. The CDR3 totals 16 residues. Germline lookup yields CDR1 KGHSH and CDR2 LQKENI. V was clipped by 2 bases and J by 7 bases; unmatched bases: 9. This CDR3 is CASSPMGTGNWQPQHF. The CDR3 DNA is TGTGCCAGCTCACCAATGGGGACAGGGAATTGGCAGCCCCAGCATTTT.

The chain carries TRBV15 and TRBJ1-2; D not certain. V was pared by 0 bases and J by 0 bases, with 8 bases between. The CDR3 loop spans 15 amino acids. CDR1 and CDR2 from the germline V gene are LNHNV and YYDKDF (reference sequence). The chain's CDR3 is CATSRDAPSNYGYTF. CDR3 in DNA: TGTGCCACCAGCAGAGATGCCCCGTCTAACTATGGCTACACCTTC.

V is TRBV11-2 and J is TRBJ2-6; D may match TRBD1 or TRBD2 (5 bases each). Trimming shortened V by 0 bases and J by 4 bases, and 10 bases separated the two germline ends. Germline V lookup: CDR1 SGHAT, CDR2 FQNNGV. The CDR3 spans 16 residues. Here the CDR3 reads CASSLDLGRGANVLTF. The DNA of the CDR3 is TGTGCCAGCAGCTTAGATTTGGGACGAGGGGCCAACGTCCTGACTTTC.

The chain uses TRBV30 and TRBJ1-4; D might be TRBD1 (6 bases). Germline loops: CDR1 GTSNPN, CDR2 SVGIG (reference sequence). Between the trimmed V and J ends, which lost 6 bases and 2 bases, there was a span of 28 bases. The CDR3 has 19 residues. This CDR3 reads CACLREPGSQQGTNEKLFF. Here the CDR3 DNA reads TGTGCCTGTCTCCGCGAACCGGGCAGCCAACAGGGTACTAATGAAAAACTGTTTTTT.